This T cell receptor beta chain was captured by sequencing in a study of shared clonotypes between healthy human individuals. An approximately 220 ng quantity of DNA, roughly 30,000 T cell genomes, went into the sorted-subset replicate PCRs. Some clones are missing from TCRdb's copy, which holds only in-frame ones; the method was immunoSEQ multiplex PCR. The profile covers hundreds of thousands of clones, with about 73% appearing a single time and 10% taken by the ten largest. Trimming took off 5 bases at V and 2 bases at J, with 12 bases between the two ends. The CDR3 has 14 residues. Germline V lookup: CDR1 SNHLY, CDR2 FYNNEI. In this sample, this clone turned up a few times. The investigators split CD4+ cells into a CD45RA+ naive subset and a CD45RA-negative memory subset.

This TCR came from a man in his thirties or forties in good health. Sequencing input: memory CD4+ T cells sorted from blood. The sample's subset: CD45RA-negative fraction. The genes are TRBV2 and TRBJ2-5; D is possibly TRBD2 (6 bases). Here the CDR3 reads CASSSGGEQETQYF. Here the CDR3 DNA reads TGTGCCAGCAGTTCGGGCGGGGAACAAGAGACCCAGTACTTC.